Following are 27 T cell receptor beta chains from one sample sequenced in a study of T cells in Graves' hyperthyroidism and ophthalmopathy (dated by TCRdb to between 2018 and 2020). The method was multiplex PCR. The sample was run on an Illumina HiSeq 2000. Amplification of TCR beta CDR3 regions was carried out from RNA transcripts. A first-round RT-PCR of the TCR CDR3 used the HTBI primer set with the Qiagen OneStep RT-PCR kit. TCRdb reworked the public reads: Q25 trimming with fastp, MiXCR clone assembly, productive beta chains retained. Each entry is one CDR3 protein sequence, shown with its most common DNA and genes. The sample contains more than 650,000 distinct CDR3 sequences, 14% of them found a single time. Together, the top ten hold about 10% of the sample. Sequencing was performed on blood. The receptors derive from a woman aged 18-35 years with Graves' hyperthyroidism.

This clonotype was detected a few times. This could be a read error, since a much larger clone is one nucleotide away. The V and J genes are TRBV12-3 or TRBV12-4 and TRBJ1-1; a weak D match, TRBD1 (5 bases). CDR3 length: 14 amino acids. V was shortened by 2 bases and J by 4 bases, with 11 bases between the two germline ends. The CDR3 bases are TGTGCCAGCAGTTTATCCTCAGGGACCACTGAAGCTTTCTTT. This sequence encodes CASSLSSGTTEAFF.

This clonotype was counted a single time. A much larger clone is a single base away; this may be a read error. J is TRBJ2-4 and V is TRBV7-2, with D maybe TRBD1 (6 bases). The CDR3 loop spans 20 amino acids. The germline V gene encodes CDR1 SGHTA and CDR2 FQGNSA. CDR3 protein: CASGLVGRGNTKIAKNIQYF. DNA for the CDR3: TGTGCCAGCGGCTTAGTTGGCAGGGGAAACACCAAAATAGCCAAAAACATTCAGTACTTC.

This clonotype was detected ten times or more. The chain couples TRBV2 to TRBJ2-1; D is unclear. The germline CDR1 and CDR2 sequences are SNHLY and FYNNEI. The CDR3 sequence is 18 residues long. V lost 1 base, J lost 0 bases, and 16 bases lay in between. CDR3 in DNA: TGTGCCAGCAGTGAAGAGGACCCCTCGCTGAGCTCCTACAATGAGCAGTTCTTC. This sequence encodes CASSEEDPSLSSYNEQFF.

There are many counts of this clonotype. This chain connects TRBV6-2 or TRBV6-3 to TRBJ2-7, with 7 bases matching TRBD1. Germline CDR1 and CDR2: MNHEY and SVGEGT. The trim removed 9 bases at V and 2 bases at J, leaving 10 bases unmatched. The CDR3 is 14 residues long. The CDR3 nucleotides are TGTGCCAGTACCGGGACAGTAGGCACCTACGAGCAGTACTTC. Its protein is CASTGTVGTYEQYF.

This clonotype was seen a handful of times. The chain combines TRBV24-1 with TRBJ2-7; TRBD2 matches 13 bases. This CDR3 contains 18 residues. After removal of 2 bases from V and 5 bases from J, the junction contained 11 bases not matched to a gene. Germline CDR1 reads KGHDR; CDR2 reads SFDVKD. The CDR3 DNA sequence: TGTGCCACCAGTGATTCCGGGACTAGCGGGATCGGAGGTGACGAGCAGTACTTC. This encodes CATSDSGTSGIGGDEQYF.

This clonotype was seen at least ten times. The genes are TRBV5-6 and TRBJ2-1, with a possible D match to TRBD2 (5 bases). This CDR3 spans 15 amino acids. Germline V gives CDR1 SGHDT, CDR2 YYEEEE. The ends were cut back, 0 bases at V and 2 bases at J, with 9 bases in the middle. CDR3 sequence reads: CASSLGLAPYNEQFF. DNA for the CDR3: TGTGCCAGCAGCTTGGGGCTAGCCCCCTACAATGAGCAGTTCTTC. Drawing the rest from reference TRBV5-6 and TRBJ2-1, the complete variable domain is DAGVTQSPTHLIKTRGQQVTLRCSPKSGHDTVSWYQQALGQGPQFIFQYYEEEERQRGNFPDRFSGHQFPNYSSELNVNALLLGDSALYLCASSLGLAPYNEQFFGPGTRLTVL.

In this sample, this clonotype turned up a few times. The chain recombines TRBV19 with TRBJ2-5; 9 positions match TRBD2. Germline CDR1 and CDR2: LNHDA and SQIVND (reference sequence). J was trimmed by 3 bases and V by 5 bases; bases with no gene match: 10. The CDR3 spans 16 residues. CDR3 bases: TGTGCCAGTAGTCCGTGGGGCGCTAGCGGGAAAGAGACCCAGTACTTC. As protein: CASSPWGASGKETQYF.

A remark on this clonotype: A much larger clone lies a single base off, so this may be a read error. The chain employs TRBV20-1 and TRBJ2-7; 8 bases map to TRBD1. Germline values: CDR1 DFQATT, CDR2 SNEGSKA (reference sequence). This CDR3 has 14 residues. V dropped 6 bases and J dropped 7; count of bases not matched to a gene: 14. DNA for the CDR3: TGCAGTGCGCCGGGGACAGGATATTACAATGAGCAGTACTTC. It yields the protein CSAPGTGYYNEQYF.

The rearrangement uses TRBV19 and TRBJ1-1; 7 bases line up with TRBD1. Germline-derived CDR1 and CDR2 are LNHDA and SQIVND (reference sequence). V lost 5 bases to trimming and J lost 5 bases; unmatched junction nucleotides: 8. The CDR3 is 14 residues long. The CDR3 region has the DNA TGTGCCAGTAGTTTGACAGGGCCGATGACTGAAGCTTTCTTT. It is translated as CASSLTGPMTEAFF.

This rearrangement joins TRBV6-1 to TRBJ1-1; possible D gene TRBD1, 6 bases. Germline assignment: CDR1 MNHNS and CDR2 SASEGT. This CDR3 contains 14 residues. V lost 5 bases and J lost 10, with 20 bases in between. The CDR3 coding sequence is TGTGCCAGCAGTTCCCGGCCGACAGGTGAAGGAGCTTTCTTT. Amino acids: CASSSRPTGEGAFF.

Ten or more counts support this clonotype. J is TRBJ2-1 and V is TRBV3-1; D might be TRBD1 (5 bases). The ends were cut back, 1 base at V and 11 bases at J, with 9 bases in the middle. Looked up from germline, CDR1 is LGHDT and CDR2 is YNNKEL (reference sequence). The CDR3 is 12 amino acids. The CDR3 loop is CASSQGGDQQFF. CDR3 in DNA: TGTGCCAGCAGCCAAGGGGGCGATCAGCAGTTCTTC.

This clonotype was seen at least ten times. The V gene is TRBV7-2, the J gene TRBJ2-1; D may be TRBD1 or TRBD2 (5 bases each). The CDR3 is made up of 15 amino acids. V lost 5 bases and J lost 5, with 16 bases in between. CDR1 SGHTA and CDR2 FQGNSA come from the germline V gene. CDR3 region: CASSGAGTVNNEQFF. The CDR3 nucleotides read TGTGCCAGCAGCGGTGCCGGGACCGTGAACAATGAGCAGTTCTTC.

This clonotype was detected many times. The CDR3 DNA follows: TGTGCCAGCAGTTACCTAGGAGGCGGGAGCTCCTACAATGAGCAGTTCTTC. Its translation is CASSYLGGGSSYNEQFF. This chain connects TRBV6-2 or TRBV6-3 to TRBJ2-1; TRBD2 matches at 7 bases. The CDR3 is 17 amino acids. Germline CDR1 is MNHEY and CDR2 is SVGEGT. Losses at the gene ends were 2 bases for V and 0 bases for J; bases not matched to a gene: 7.

This clonotype was counted only a few times. The chain recombines TRBV11-2 with TRBJ2-5; D call uncertain. With 2 bases removed from V and 0 bases from J, the gap between germline ends came to 13 bases. CDR3 length: 16 residues. Germline V gene sequence: CDR1 SGHAT, CDR2 FQNNGV. CDR3 coding DNA: TGTGCCAGCAGCTTATGGGCATCTTCGTACCAAGAGACCCAGTACTTC. Its protein is CASSLWASSYQETQYF.

This clonotype was detected only a few times. J is TRBJ2-2 and V is TRBV11-3; 10 positions match TRBD2. The CDR3 runs 16 residues. Trimming took 1 base from V and 4 from J; bases not matched to a gene: 3. Germline CDR1 and CDR2: SGHNT and YENEEA. This CDR3 reads CASSLVSSGGTGELFF. CDR3 DNA: TGTGCCAGCAGCTTAGTATCTAGCGGGGGCACCGGGGAGCTGTTTTTT. Filled out from reference TRBV11-3 and TRBJ2-2, the complete variable domain reads EAGVVQSPRYKIIEKKQPVAFWCNPISGHNTLYWYLQNLGQGPELLIRYENEEAVDDSQLPKDRFSAERLKGVDSTLKIQPAELGDSAVYLCASSLVSSGGTGELFFGEGSRLTVL.

The chain joins TRBV29-1 to TRBJ1-1; D not certain. CDR3 length: 10 residues. Germline CDR1 and CDR2: SQVTM and ANQGSEA. Trimming pared 4 bases from V and 13 bases from J, leaving 13 bases between. As DNA, the CDR3 is TGCAGCGTTGCCACTTCTTCCGTTTTCTTT. Its translation: CSVATSSVFF.

The chain links TRBV28 to TRBJ1-5, with D uncertain. The germline V and J ends were trimmed by 2 bases and 5 bases, with 13 bases remaining between them. The CDR3 is 15 amino acids. Germline V gene sequence: CDR1 MDHEN, CDR2 SYDVKM. The CDR3 sequence is CASSLKVQGDQPQHF. The CDR3 DNA sequence: TGTGCCAGCAGTTTAAAGGTCCAAGGCGATCAGCCCCAGCATTTT.

In this sample, this clonotype turned up many times. The chain carries TRBV15 and TRBJ2-5; 12 nucleotides match TRBD2. The CDR3 sequence is 17 residues long. The germline V gene encodes CDR1 LNHNV and CDR2 YYDKDF (reference sequence). V lost 1 base and J lost 3; bases outside the gene matches: 6. The CDR3: CATSRAMRTSGEETQYF. As DNA, the CDR3 is TGTGCCACCAGCAGAGCGATGCGGACTAGCGGGGAAGAGACCCAGTACTTC.

This rearrangement joins TRBV30 to TRBJ1-5; possible D gene TRBD1, 6 bases. This CDR3 comprises 15 residues. V shed 4 bases and J shed 1 base, with 14 bases lying between them. Germline V gene sequence: CDR1 GTSNPN, CDR2 SVGIG (reference sequence). The CDR3 sequence: CAWKDPDRSNQPQHF. CDR3 in DNA: TGTGCCTGGAAGGACCCGGACAGAAGCAATCAGCCCCAGCATTTT.

This clonotype was detected ten times or more. The V gene is TRBV5-8, the J gene TRBJ2-7; TRBD2 is a possible D gene (6 bases). V was cut by 1 base and J by 6 bases, with 11 bases left in between. This CDR3 is 13 amino acids long. CDR1 and CDR2 (germline): SGHTS, YDEGEE. CDR3 sequence: CASSLTGVREQYF. CDR3 in DNA: TGTGCCAGCAGCTTGACGGGAGTTCGCGAGCAGTACTTC.

This clonotype has only one observation. CDR3: CASSQDIGGYSYNEQFF. CDR3 sequence (DNA): TGCGCCAGCAGCCAAGACATTGGAGGTTACTCCTACAATGAGCAGTTCTTC. The chain recombines TRBV4-1 with TRBJ2-1, with D tentatively TRBD2 (5 bases). The CDR3 covers 17 residues. Germline CDR1 MGHRA, CDR2 YSYEKL. V was pared by 0 bases and J by 0 bases, with 12 bases between.

This chain uses TRBV13 with TRBJ1-3; the D gene is possibly TRBD1 (5 bases). Germline CDR1 PRHDT, CDR2 FYEKMQ (reference sequence). CDR3 length: 16 residues. With 5 bases removed from V and 0 bases from J, the gap between germline ends came to 14 bases. In DNA form, the CDR3 reads TGTGCCAGCAGCCGTGGCGGGGCCGTCTCTGGAAACACCATATATTTT. Its translation is CASSRGGAVSGNTIYF.

As concerns this clonotype: This may be a read error, as it is one base from a much larger clone. The gene calls are TRBV2 and TRBJ2-4, with 10 bases identical to TRBD2. Trimming removed 8 bases from V and 3 bases from J; junction bases left unmatched: 7. Germline V gene sequence: CDR1 SNHLY, CDR2 FYNNEI. This CDR3 has 15 residues. CDR3 protein: CASSGLAVDKNIQYF. The CDR3 region has the DNA TGTGCCAGCTCTGGACTAGCGGTAGACAAAAACATTCAGTACTTC.

This clonotype was detected a few times. The rearrangement uses TRBV4-1 and TRBJ1-2; the D gene is possibly TRBD1 (5 bases). The CDR3 covers 14 residues. CDR1 is MGHRA and CDR2 is YSYEKL in the germline V gene. Trimming removed 1 base from V and 8 bases from J, with 14 bases in between. CDR3: CASSQGGSGRGYTF. In DNA form, the CDR3 reads TGCGCCAGCAGCCAAGGGGGCTCCGGCAGAGGCTACACCTTC.

In its sample, this clonotype was seen many times. The CDR3 sequence is CSAITPGQGADEQFF. CDR3 coding DNA: TGCAGTGCTATCACCCCCGGACAGGGGGCCGATGAGCAGTTCTTC. The chain uses TRBV20-1 and TRBJ2-1; TRBD1 aligns across 11 bases. The germline gives CDR1 DFQATT, CDR2 SNEGSKA (reference sequence). The junction had 10 bases not matched to a gene; V was cut back by 4 bases and J by 8 bases. The CDR3 spans 15 residues.

This clonotype was detected ten times or more. This rearrangement joins TRBV30 to TRBJ1-4, with a tentative D call TRBD1 (5 bases). The V end was cut by 8 bases, the J end by 8 bases, with 18 bases between. In germline, CDR1 is GTSNPN, CDR2 SVGIG (reference sequence). The CDR3 has 13 residues. In nucleotides, the CDR3 is TGTGCCGGAATCCGGGACCCGGACGAAAAACTGTTTTTT. This encodes CAGIRDPDEKLFF.

Ten or more counts support this clonotype. The CDR3 here is CASSRQGQDQPQHF. The CDR3 DNA follows: TGTGCCAGCAGCCGACAGGGGCAGGATCAGCCCCAGCATTTT. The J gene is TRBJ1-5, the V gene TRBV2, with TRBD1 identical over 8 bases. Trimming cost V 6 bases and J 5 bases; bases outside gene matches: 6. The CDR3 runs 14 residues. Germline CDR1 SNHLY, CDR2 FYNNEI. Together with reference TRBV2 and TRBJ1-5, the CDR3 gives the full variable domain: EPEVTQTPSHQVTQMGQEVILRCVPISNHLYFYWYRQILGQKVEFLVSFYNNEISEKSEIFDDQFSVERPDGSNFTLKIRSTKLEDSAMYFCASSRQGQDQPQHFGDGTRLSIL.